This is a list of T cell receptor beta chains from one sample in a study of shared clonotypes between healthy human individuals. Profiled with immunoSEQ multiplex PCR; TCRdb holds only in-frame clones, not every one. The sample carries millions of clones, more than 80% recorded once. What was sequenced was naive CD4+ T cells sorted from blood. The receptors stem from a man between 18 and 29 years old in good health. Each CDR3 is given without its conserved first and last residue. Rows give clone size only sometimes, using once, few, many, or a class for an expanded clone.

v_call	clone_size	j_call	cdr3_length	cdr3_aa
TRBV7-9	-	TRBJ1-2	11	ASSSTGGYGYT
TRBV27	once	TRBJ1-2	10	ASRDVNYGYT
TRBV9	-	TRBJ2-5	12	ASSPYALQETQY
TRBV27	-	TRBJ1-2	11	ASSLGGGYGYT
TRBV6-1	-	TRBJ1-1	9	ASMGAYEAF
TRBV11-2	few	TRBJ1-1	11	ASSLGSNTEAF
TRBV2	-	TRBJ1-1	12	ASSSRVMNTEAF
TRBV10-3	-	TRBJ1-5	13	ASQDWGLGDQPQH
TRBV5-6	-	TRBJ2-1	11	ASSRLAYNEQF
TRBV6-6	-	TRBJ1-2	14	ASSYSSDRETYGYT
TRBV21-1	-	TRBJ1-6	13	ASSKRTGRDSPLH
TRBV12-5	-	TRBJ2-2	14	ASGLGSAGLSGELF
TRBV6-1	-	TRBJ2-3	14	ASSERWRPSVSTQY
TRBV5-1	-	TRBJ2-7	14	ASSLGGLAGFYEQY
TRBV7-9	-	TRBJ1-2	14	ASSLAGRGMDYGYT
TRBV27	once	TRBJ2-5	13	ASSLPGQGRETQY
TRBV19	-	TRBJ1-5	12	ASGTGGGNQPQH
TRBV2	-	TRBJ1-2	12	ASSAEGTYHGYT
TRBV5-1	-	TRBJ2-3	14	ASSAGTSGRADTQY
TRBV7-2	-	TRBJ2-5	15	ASSLLSSGGARETQY
TRBV30	-	TRBJ2-3	15	AWSVVRTSGHTDTQY
TRBV6-5	-	TRBJ2-7	13	ASSSPGTTDYEQY
TRBV2	-	TRBJ1-1	9	ASSVARGAF
TRBV2	-	TRBJ2-1	10	ASSEGVGEQF
TRBV7-9	-	TRBJ2-7	11	ASSPRTTYEQY
TRBV6-1	-	TRBJ1-5	13	ASIREGLGEQPQH
TRBV7-2	-	TRBJ2-1	12	ASSPRLAQAVPF
TRBV27	-	TRBJ2-7	11	ASFGLARCEQY
TRBV7-2	-	TRBJ2-7	12	ASSLAVLTYEQY
TRBV7-2	-	TRBJ2-3	11	ASSLSGTDTQY
TRBV6-6	-	TRBJ1-6	14	ASSYMEGTGGSPLH
TRBV2	-	TRBJ2-2	13	ASFRDRGGTGELF
TRBV6-1	once	TRBJ2-7	11	ASDPGHSYEQY
TRBV7-2	-	TRBJ2-1	14	ASSLGLASPYNEQF
TRBV12-5	-	TRBJ2-1	13	ASGLGSSAYNEQF
TRBV4-1	-	TRBJ2-3	13	ASSLQGRVADTQY
TRBV27	-	TRBJ1-1	13	ASSSLFRGNTEAF
TRBV11-1	-	TRBJ1-3	13	ASSLGGGGGNTIY
TRBV7-6	-	TRBJ2-7	13	ASSLASGGQYEQY
TRBV9	-	TRBJ1-2	13	ASSVPPGGNYGYT
TRBV6-1	-	TRBJ1-4	11	ASSRGLGEKLF